This T cell receptor (beta chain) was obtained from a study of graft-versus-host responses after intestinal transplantation. Study background: Transplant recipients had multivisceral, liver-intestinal, or isolated intestinal grafts. Recipients were all induced with anti-thymocyte globulin, then given tacrolimus and steroids for approximately three years. Overall study findings and caveats: Recipient marrow held GvH clones, some first seen in ileum or blood. High graft-versus-host to host-versus-graft clonal ratios were seen in allografts of patients with graft-donor T cell macrochimerism.

The length of the CDR3 is 19 residues. Germline V CDR1 and CDR2: SGHDT, YYEEEE. J gave up 2 bases and V 4 bases, and 14 bases lay outside the gene matches. As regards this clone: Its antigen is unknown.

Sequencing used immunoSEQ multiplex PCR; TCRdb keeps in-frame clones, though not all of them. The table has about 100,000 clones, roughly nine tenths seen once. Sample: unstimulated CD4+ T cells sorted from spleen or lymph node cells, taken before transplant. The chain recombines TRBV5-6 with TRBJ2-3, with TRBD2 identical over 12 bases. This clonotype was sampled from a human donor who was the organ donor for an intestinal transplant. The chain's CDR3 is CASSPVVLAGGPSTDTQYF. In DNA form, the CDR3 reads TGTGCCAGCAGCCCTGTCGTGCTAGCGGGGGGGCCGTCCACAGATACGCAGTATTTT.